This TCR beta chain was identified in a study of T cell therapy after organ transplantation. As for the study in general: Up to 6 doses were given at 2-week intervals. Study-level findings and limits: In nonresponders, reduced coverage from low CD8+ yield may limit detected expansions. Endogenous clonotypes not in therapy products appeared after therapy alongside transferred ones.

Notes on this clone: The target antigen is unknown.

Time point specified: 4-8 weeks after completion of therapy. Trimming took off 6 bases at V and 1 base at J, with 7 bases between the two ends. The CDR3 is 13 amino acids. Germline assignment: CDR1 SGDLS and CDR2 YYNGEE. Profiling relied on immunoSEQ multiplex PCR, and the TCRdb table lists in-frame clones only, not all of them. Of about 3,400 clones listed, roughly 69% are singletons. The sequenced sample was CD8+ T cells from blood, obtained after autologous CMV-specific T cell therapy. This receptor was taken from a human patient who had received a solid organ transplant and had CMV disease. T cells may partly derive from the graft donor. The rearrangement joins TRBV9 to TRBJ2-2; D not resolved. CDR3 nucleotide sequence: TGTGCCAGCAACCCGGGGAACACCGGGGAGCTGTTTTTT. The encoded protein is CASNPGNTGELFF.